The T cell receptor (beta chain) under discussion was sequenced for a study of metastatic and nonmetastatic thyroid tumors. No treatment had been given to any patient before thyroid surgery. The CDR3 length is 13 residues. Looked up from germline, CDR1 is MNHNS and CDR2 is SASEGT. Trimming pared 8 bases from V and 4 bases from J, leaving 15 bases between. MiXCR was used by TCRdb to re-call the PCR reads. This table holds 89,000 or so clones, around 7.8% found once. This chain joins TRBV6-1 and TRBJ2-7, with D perhaps matching TRBD1 (6 bases). The material sequenced was blood. The clonotype comes from a female donor with papillary thyroid cancer or a benign thyroid nodule (not recorded which). Some clones in this sample may be carry-over from other donors' samples. The DNA for the CDR3 is TGTGCCAGCTCGAAGACAGGAATGTACGAGCAGTACTTC. Translating gives CASSKTGMYEQYF.